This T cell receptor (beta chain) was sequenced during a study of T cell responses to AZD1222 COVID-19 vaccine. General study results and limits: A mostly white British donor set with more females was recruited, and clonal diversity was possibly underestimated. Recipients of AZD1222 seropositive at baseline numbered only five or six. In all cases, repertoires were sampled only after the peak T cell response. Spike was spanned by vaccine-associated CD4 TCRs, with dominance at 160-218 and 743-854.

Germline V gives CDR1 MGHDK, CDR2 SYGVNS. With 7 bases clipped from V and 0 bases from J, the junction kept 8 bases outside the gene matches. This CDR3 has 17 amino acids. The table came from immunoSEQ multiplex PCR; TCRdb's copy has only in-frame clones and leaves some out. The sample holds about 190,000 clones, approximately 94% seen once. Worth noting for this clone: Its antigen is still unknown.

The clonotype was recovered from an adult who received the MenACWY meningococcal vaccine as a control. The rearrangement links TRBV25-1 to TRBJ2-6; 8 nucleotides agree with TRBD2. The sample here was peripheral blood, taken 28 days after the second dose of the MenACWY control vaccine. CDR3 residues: CASIGGGSPSGANVLTF. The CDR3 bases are TGTGCCAGCATCGGGGGGGGGTCCCCCTCTGGGGCCAACGTCCTGACTTTC.